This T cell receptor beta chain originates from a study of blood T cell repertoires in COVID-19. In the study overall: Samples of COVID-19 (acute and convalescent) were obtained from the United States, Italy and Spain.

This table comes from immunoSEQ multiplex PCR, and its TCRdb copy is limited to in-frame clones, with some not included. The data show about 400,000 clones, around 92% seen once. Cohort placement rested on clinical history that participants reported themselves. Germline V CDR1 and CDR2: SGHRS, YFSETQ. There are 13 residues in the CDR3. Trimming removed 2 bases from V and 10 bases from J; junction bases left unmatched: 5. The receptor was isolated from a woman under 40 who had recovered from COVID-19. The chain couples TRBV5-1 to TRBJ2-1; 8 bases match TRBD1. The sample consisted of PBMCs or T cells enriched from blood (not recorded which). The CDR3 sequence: CASSLRQGNEQFF. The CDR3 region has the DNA TGCGCCAGCAGCTTAAGACAGGGGAACGAGCAGTTCTTC.